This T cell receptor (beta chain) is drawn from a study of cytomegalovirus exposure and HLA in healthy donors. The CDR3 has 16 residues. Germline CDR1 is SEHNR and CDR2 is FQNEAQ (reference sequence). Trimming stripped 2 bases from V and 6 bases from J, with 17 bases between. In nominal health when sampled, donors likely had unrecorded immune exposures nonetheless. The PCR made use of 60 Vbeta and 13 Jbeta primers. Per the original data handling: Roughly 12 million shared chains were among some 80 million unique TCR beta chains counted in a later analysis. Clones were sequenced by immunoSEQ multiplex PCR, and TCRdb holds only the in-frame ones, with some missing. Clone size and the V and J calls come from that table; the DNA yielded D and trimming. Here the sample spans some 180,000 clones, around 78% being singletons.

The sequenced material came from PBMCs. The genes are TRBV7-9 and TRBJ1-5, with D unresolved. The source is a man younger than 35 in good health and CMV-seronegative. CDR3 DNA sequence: TGTGCCAGCAGCTTAACGAACACGCAGAGCGGTCAGCCCCAGCATTTT. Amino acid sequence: CASSLTNTQSGQPQHF.